Following are 22 T cell receptor beta chains from one sample sequenced in a study of T-cell reconstitution after alpha-beta-depleted transplantation in children (dated by TCRdb to about 2016). Receptors were amplified or captured by PCR. Sequencing was carried out with an Illumina HiSeq 2500. To normalize quantification of the TCRbeta repertoire, the TCR libraries were built with molecular barcoding that relied on unique molecular identifiers. TCRdb redid the processing of the public reads, applying fastp at Q25 and MiXCR, and retained in-frame beta chains. Each CDR3 protein appears once, grouped with its most common genes and DNA. This sample gives about 340,000 distinct CDR3 sequences in total; under 13% of them show up just once. The ten most abundant clones make up under 3% of the sample. The specimen comprised PBMCs from the stem cell graft donor, sampled from the stem cell graft. The receptor set was obtained from a human donor who donated a stem cell graft to a child with acute lymphoblastic leukemia.

The V gene is TRBV24-1, the J gene TRBJ2-1; the match to TRBD2 covers 8 bases. Unmatched junction bases numbered 2, after V lost 3 bases and J lost 2 bases. From germline, CDR1 is KGHDR and CDR2 SFDVKD. CDR3 size: 15 residues. CDR3 region: CATSDPGLAYNEQFF. CDR3 nucleotide sequence: TGTGCCACCAGTGATCCGGGACTAGCCTACAATGAGCAGTTCTTC.

This clonotype was observed a few times. The chain employs TRBV9 and TRBJ1-5, with D unresolved. Germline V lookup: CDR1 SGDLS, CDR2 YYNGEE. Trimming cost V 0 bases and J 3 bases, with 4 bases left between them. CDR3 size: 13 residues. CDR3 bases: TGTGCCAGCAGCGTAGACGTCAATCAGCCCCAGCATTTT. It translates to CASSVDVNQPQHF.

There are a few counts of this clonotype. This chain joins TRBV7-2 and TRBJ2-1, with D hard to call. V was trimmed by 1 base and J by 5 bases, leaving 12 bases between them. Germline V lookup: CDR1 SGHTA, CDR2 FQGNSA. The length of the CDR3 is 15 residues. This CDR3 is CASSLDPLFDNEQFF. In nucleotides, the CDR3 is TGTGCCAGCAGCTTAGACCCATTATTCGACAATGAGCAGTTCTTC.

For this clonotype: It may be a read error: a sequence one base away is much more abundant. The rearrangement uses TRBV3-1 and TRBJ2-1; 7 bases align to TRBD1. The germline V gene encodes CDR1 LGHDT and CDR2 YNNKEL (reference sequence). The CDR3 spans 17 residues. The CDR3 DNA is TGTGCCTGCAGCCCGAATCCCGGGACAGTCAGCTACAATGAGCAGTTCTTC. This encodes CACSPNPGTVSYNEQFF.

This clonotype has ten or more counts. The chain links TRBV15 to TRBJ2-7; D may be TRBD1 (6 bases). V lost 0 bases to trimming and J lost 6 bases, with 12 bases between them. Per the germline V gene, CDR1 is LNHNV and CDR2 is YYDKDF (reference sequence). This CDR3 has 14 residues. As DNA, the CDR3 is TGTGCCACCAGCAGAGACAGGGTGACAGGCGAGCAGTACTTC. Protein sequence: CATSRDRVTGEQYF.

This clonotype was observed once. A much larger clone sits a single nucleotide away, making a read error possible. The V call is TRBV12-3 or TRBV12-4, the J call TRBJ1-2; unclear D gene. This CDR3 comprises 11 residues. The CDR3 DNA is TGTGCCAGCGGACCCTCGTATGGCCACACCTTC. It specifies CASGPSYGHTF.

The rearrangement joins TRBV15 to TRBJ1-1; D remains unclear. This CDR3 contains 15 residues. CDR1 LNHNV and CDR2 YYDKDF come from the germline V gene (reference sequence). Trimming cost V 2 bases and J 1 base, with 11 bases left between them. CDR3 DNA sequence: TGTGCCACCAGCAGAACCGGACGGGCGAACACTGAAGCTTTCTTT. It is translated as CATSRTGRANTEAFF.

The chain combines TRBV24-1 with TRBJ2-5; TRBD1 agrees at 8 bases. Germline CDR1 is KGHDR and CDR2 is SFDVKD. With V trimmed by 3 bases and J by 5 bases, 7 bases remained unmatched. The CDR3 runs to 15 residues. The CDR3 spells CATSDPRTGRETQYF. CDR3 nucleotides: TGTGCCACCAGTGATCCCCGGACAGGGAGGGAGACCCAGTACTTC.

This rearrangement joins TRBV7-2 to TRBJ2-1; D not resolved. The germline CDR1 and CDR2 sequences are SGHTA and FQGNSA. This CDR3 spans 14 amino acids. V was pared by 3 bases and J by 2 bases, with 8 bases between. The CDR3 loop reads CASSFRSTYNEQFF. The CDR3 DNA is TGTGCCAGCAGCTTCCGCTCGACCTACAATGAGCAGTTCTTC. Full variable domain (missing parts from reference TRBV7-2 and TRBJ2-1): GAGVSQSPSNKVTEKGKDVELRCDPISGHTALYWYRQSLGQGLEFLIYFQGNSAPDKSGLPSDRFSAERTGGSVSTLTIQRTQQEDSAVYLCASSFRSTYNEQFFGPGTRLTVL.

In its sample, this clonotype was seen a few times. The CDR3 is CATLRLAGVGEQYF. The CDR3 nucleotides are TGCGCCACCTTACGACTAGCGGGAGTGGGCGAGCAGTACTTC. This sequence joins TRBV10-2 and TRBJ2-7, with 12 bases matching TRBD2. Trimming at V came to 10 bases and at J to 6 bases, leaving 10 bases not matched to a gene. Germline CDR1 and CDR2: WSHSY and SAAADI. This CDR3 is 14 amino acids long.

This clonotype was recorded many times. J is TRBJ2-5 and V is TRBV4-1; the D is unclear. The V and J ends lost 3 bases and 1 base respectively, with 9 bases between them. The CDR3 loop spans 14 amino acids. The germline CDR1 and CDR2 sequences are MGHRA and YSYEKL. The CDR3 here is CASSQLLLQETQYF. CDR3 sequence (DNA): TGCGCCAGCAGCCAGCTCTTACTCCAAGAGACCCAGTACTTC.

The J gene is TRBJ2-7, the V gene TRBV7-9, with D tentatively TRBD2 (5 bases). This CDR3 is 13 amino acids long. From germline, CDR1 is SEHNR and CDR2 FQNEAQ (reference sequence). V dropped 4 bases and J dropped 8 bases, with 15 bases sitting between them. CDR3 amino acids: CASSYPLREQQYF. For the CDR3, the DNA is TGTGCCAGCAGCTACCCTCTCCGGGAACAGCAGTACTTC.

This clonotype was counted many times. The chain uses TRBV4-1 and TRBJ2-3; tentatively, D is TRBD2 (6 bases). The CDR3 runs 15 residues. The V end lost 1 base, the J end lost 0 bases, and 8 bases lay between the germline ends. Germline V gene lookup returns CDR1 MGHRA and CDR2 YSYEKL. This CDR3 is CASSQGSGSTDTQYF. CDR3 coding DNA: TGCGCCAGCAGCCAAGGTAGCGGTAGCACAGATACGCAGTATTTT.

The J gene is TRBJ2-1, the V gene TRBV6-1; D unclear. The germline V gene has CDR1 MNHNS and CDR2 SASEGT. The length of the CDR3 is 13 residues. V lost 3 bases and J 12 bases, leaving 15 bases between the germline ends. The CDR3 region has the DNA TGTGCCAGCAGTGACGTGATGAGAGCTCGGCAGTTCTTC. The encoded protein is CASSDVMRARQFF.

This clonotype was seen only a few times. The chain has TRBV5-1 and TRBJ1-5; TRBD1 agrees at 7 bases. Germline V CDR1 and CDR2: SGHRS, YFSETQ. The CDR3 consists of 15 residues. V gave up 7 bases and J gave up 3 bases; unmatched junction bases: 10. The CDR3 DNA reads as TGCGCCAGCTCGAGTGAGGGACAGTTCAATCAGCCCCAGCATTTT. Amino acid sequence: CASSSEGQFNQPQHF.

This clonotype was counted many times. The chain has TRBV6-5 and TRBJ1-1; D is unresolved. The CDR3 sequence is 15 residues long. Germline V CDR1 and CDR2: MNHEY, SVGAGI. The V end was cut by 3 bases, the J end by 1 base, with 12 bases between. In DNA, the CDR3 is TGTGCCAGCAGTTATTCGTGGGGAGCGAACACTGAAGCTTTCTTT. Encoded protein: CASSYSWGANTEAFF.

The chain carries TRBV5-6 and TRBJ2-7; D perhaps matches TRBD2 (6 bases). This CDR3 region has 14 residues. The germline V gene encodes CDR1 SGHDT and CDR2 YYEEEE. The V end lost 4 bases, the J end lost 4 bases, and 15 bases lay between the germline ends. The CDR3 DNA sequence: TGTGCCAGCAGCATCGGCGGGAACCTTTACGAGCAGTACTTC. It encodes CASSIGGNLYEQYF.

CDR3 bases: TGTGCCAGCAGCCGAACCGGCAGGGATCAGCCCCAGCATTTT. Its protein is CASSRTGRDQPQHF. The rearrangement links TRBV5-6 to TRBJ1-5; possibly TRBD1 for D (5 bases). In germline, CDR1 is SGHDT, CDR2 YYEEEE. The CDR3 loop spans 14 amino acids. Trimming left V 4 bases short and J 5 bases short, with 13 bases between.

This clonotype was observed a few times. V gene TRBV6-1 combines with J gene TRBJ2-2; the D gene could be TRBD1 or TRBD2 (5 bases each). The ends were cut back, 10 bases at V and 5 bases at J, with 17 bases in the middle. The CDR3 length is 14 residues. Germline loops: CDR1 MNHNS, CDR2 SASEGT. The CDR3 DNA reads TGTGCCACCCTGGGGCTAGCAGGGACCGGGGAGCTGTTTTTT. It codes for CATLGLAGTGELFF.

This clonotype was detected many times. The chain has TRBV12-3 or TRBV12-4 and TRBJ2-1; TRBD2 matches 9 bases. The CDR3 consists of 17 residues. V lost 3 bases, J lost 4 bases, and 10 bases stayed unmatched. The CDR3 DNA sequence: TGTGCCAGCAGTTTTTACCCTAGCGGGGATTTTTACAATGAGCAGTTCTTC. Translating it yields CASSFYPSGDFYNEQFF.

J is TRBJ2-2 and V is TRBV7-9; perhaps TRBD2 as D (5 bases). The CDR3 contains 14 residues. CDR1 and CDR2 from the germline V gene are SEHNR and FQNEAQ (reference sequence). Trimming took off 8 bases at V and 6 bases at J, with 16 bases between the two ends. DNA of the CDR3: TGTGCCAGCCGGTGGGGAGCGATGGCCGGGGAGCTGTTTTTT. Encoded protein: CASRWGAMAGELFF. Full variable domain (remainder filled in from reference TRBV7-9 and TRBJ2-2): DTGVSQNPRHKITKRGQNVTFRCDPISEHNRLYWYRQTLGQGPEFLTYFQNEAQLEKSRLLSDRFSAERPKGSFSTLEIQRTEQGDSAMYLCASRWGAMAGELFFGEGSRLTVL.

In its sample, this clonotype was seen a few times. This sequence joins TRBV19 and TRBJ1-5; D uncertain. Germline V gene data show CDR1 as LNHDA and CDR2 as SQIVND (reference sequence). CDR3 length equals 15 residues. V gave up 3 bases and J gave up 6 bases, with 15 bases separating them. The CDR3, as DNA: TGTGCCAGTAGTATCGCCACCCGAGTCGTTCAGCCCCAGCATTTT. This codes for CASSIATRVVQPQHF.